This T cell receptor (beta chain) originates from a study of blood T cell repertoires in COVID-19. The overall study: PBMCs, B-cell-depleted T cells, or T cells were the source of the cDNA or gDNA that made up the material.

TCRdb's copy holds only in-frame clones and misses some; the assay was immunoSEQ multiplex PCR. The sample has about 24,000 clones, about 70% seen once; the top ten hold around 7%. Germline loops: CDR1 SNHLY, CDR2 FYNNEI. The CDR3 extends over 14 amino acids. The V gene end was trimmed by 5 bases and the J gene end by 9 bases; junction bases not matched to a gene: 9. This chain links TRBV2 with TRBJ2-4; 8 nucleotides agree with TRBD2. The specimen was peripheral blood. This TCR was recovered from a man aged 50-60 years with COVID-19, enrolled during active disease. Here the CDR3 DNA reads TGTGCCAGCAGTCCGCGGGACGGGACTAGCATTCAGTACTTC. Amino acid sequence: CASSPRDGTSIQYF.